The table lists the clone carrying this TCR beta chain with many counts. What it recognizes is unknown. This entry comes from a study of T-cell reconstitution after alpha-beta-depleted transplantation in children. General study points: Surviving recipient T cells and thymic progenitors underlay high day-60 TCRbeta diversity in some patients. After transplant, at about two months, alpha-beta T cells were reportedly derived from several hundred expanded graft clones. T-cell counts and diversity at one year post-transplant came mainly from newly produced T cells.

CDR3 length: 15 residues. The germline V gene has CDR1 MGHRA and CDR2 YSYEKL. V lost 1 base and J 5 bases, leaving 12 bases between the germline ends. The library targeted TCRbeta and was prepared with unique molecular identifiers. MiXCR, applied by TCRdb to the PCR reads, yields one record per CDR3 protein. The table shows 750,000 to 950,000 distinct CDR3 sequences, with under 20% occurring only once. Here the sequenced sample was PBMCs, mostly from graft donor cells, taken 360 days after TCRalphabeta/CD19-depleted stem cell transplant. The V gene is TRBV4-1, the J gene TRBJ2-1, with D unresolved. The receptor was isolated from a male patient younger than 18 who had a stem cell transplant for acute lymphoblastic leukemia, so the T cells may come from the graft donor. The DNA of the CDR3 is TGCGCCAGCAGCCAAGGGGGTTTGGGGAACAATGAGCAGTTCTTC. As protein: CASSQGGLGNNEQFF.